Presented here are 18 T cell receptor beta chains from one specimen sequenced in a study of patients and donors after allogeneic stem cell transplantation. TCRdb passed the RT-PCR reads through MiXCR, listing each CDR3 protein once. In the table there are 800,000 to 1,000,000 distinct CDR3 sequences, roughly 18% of which are singletons. The sample consisted of blood, either unsorted or a sorted T cell fraction (not recorded which). These receptors all come from a human donor who was either an allogeneic HSCT recipient or a stem cell or donor lymphocyte infusion donor (not recorded which). It is not recorded whose cells these are; they may come from a transplant donor.

As DNA, the CDR3 is TGTGCCAGCAGAGTAATGGGGATGGGAGAAAAACTGTTTTTT. Translating gives CASRVMGMGEKLFF. This rearrangement joins TRBV2 to TRBJ1-4; no firm D call. The germline CDR1 and CDR2 sequences are SNHLY and FYNNEI. This CDR3 has 14 residues. Trimming cost V 6 bases and J 8 bases, with 16 bases left between them.

This clonotype was observed a few times. The chain carries TRBV5-5 and TRBJ2-1, with TRBD1 matching 10 bases. The germline CDR1 and CDR2 sequences are SGHKS and YYEKEE (reference sequence). The CDR3 has 16 amino acids. With 2 bases clipped from V and 6 bases from J, the junction kept 8 bases outside the gene matches. As DNA, the CDR3 is TGTGCCAGCAGCTTACGGGACAGGGGAGTAGGCAATGAGCAGTTCTTC. It encodes CASSLRDRGVGNEQFF. The entire variable domain, with the rest obtained from reference TRBV5-5 and TRBJ2-1, is as follows: DAGVTQSPTHLIKTRGQQVTLRCSPISGHKSVSWYQQVLGQGPQFIFQYYEKEERGRGNFPDRFSARQFPNYSSELNVNALLLGDSALYLCASSLRDRGVGNEQFFGPGTRLTVL.

V is TRBV10-3 and J is TRBJ1-2; D may be TRBD1 (5 bases). V shed 2 bases and J shed 4 bases, with 14 bases lying between them. CDR3 length: 15 residues. Germline V CDR1 and CDR2: ENHRY, SYGVKD. In DNA form, the CDR3 reads TGTGCCATCAGTGAGGGGGCCGAGGGTGGCTATGGCTACACCTTC. As protein: CAISEGAEGGYGYTF.

This clonotype was seen only a few times. The J gene is TRBJ2-2, the V gene TRBV6-1; 7 bases align to TRBD1. Looked up from germline, CDR1 is MNHNS and CDR2 is SASEGT. This CDR3 contains 15 residues. The V and J ends lost 7 bases and 5 bases, in that order; junction bases with no gene match: 10. As DNA, the CDR3 is TGTGCCAGCACCACCCGGGCAGGGGGTACCGGGGAGCTGTTTTTT. This codes for CASTTRAGGTGELFF.

The chain recombines TRBV7-9 with TRBJ1-1, with D unresolved. The CDR3 has 14 residues. CDR1 and CDR2 (germline): SEHNR, FQNEAQ (reference sequence). Trimming removed 5 bases from V and 1 base from J, with 11 bases in between. In DNA form, the CDR3 reads TGTGCCAGCAGCCCCCACCAAGCGAACACTGAAGCTTTCTTT. Translated, it gives CASSPHQANTEAFF.

The chain has TRBV27 and TRBJ2-7; 12 bases align to TRBD1. The junction had 6 bases not matched to a gene; V was cut back by 4 bases and J by 5 bases. Germline V gene sequence: CDR1 MNHEY, CDR2 SMNVEV (reference sequence). The CDR3 totals 15 residues. CDR3 nucleotide sequence: TGTGCCAGCAGTTATACCGGGACAGGGGGCAACGAGCAGTACTTC. Translated, it gives CASSYTGTGGNEQYF.

The V gene is TRBV12-3 or TRBV12-4, the J gene TRBJ2-7; perhaps TRBD2 as D (6 bases). This CDR3 is built from 15 residues. Trimming pared 6 bases from V and 0 bases from J, leaving 15 bases between. The CDR3 here is CASSRGLAASYEQYF. CDR3 bases: TGTGCCAGCAGCCGCGGGTTAGCGGCCTCCTACGAGCAGTACTTC.

This clonotype showed up just a few times. This chain joins TRBV2 and TRBJ1-2, with 10 bases lining up with TRBD1. With 6 bases clipped from V and 8 bases from J, the junction kept 12 bases outside the gene matches. The CDR3 is 15 amino acids. Germline V gives CDR1 SNHLY, CDR2 FYNNEI. The DNA of the CDR3 is TGTGCCAGCAGAGCCGAGGGACAGGGGCACAAAGGCTACACCTTC. This codes for CASRAEGQGHKGYTF.

This clonotype was observed a handful of times. The chain combines TRBV7-2 with TRBJ2-1; perhaps D is TRBD1 or TRBD2 (5 bases each). Trimming removed 7 bases from V and 6 bases from J, with 19 bases in between. The CDR3 totals 15 residues. Germline lookup yields CDR1 SGHTA and CDR2 FQGNSA. The CDR3: CASTPVWDAFNEQFF. The DNA for the CDR3 is TGTGCCAGCACCCCGGTTTGGGACGCGTTCAATGAGCAGTTCTTC. The variable domain in full, completed from reference TRBV7-2 and TRBJ2-1, reads GAGVSQSPSNKVTEKGKDVELRCDPISGHTALYWYRQSLGQGLEFLIYFQGNSAPDKSGLPSDRFSAERTGGSVSTLTIQRTQQEDSAVYLCASTPVWDAFNEQFFGPGTRLTVL.

This chain joins TRBV25-1 and TRBJ1-5; 8 bases agree with TRBD1. The length of the CDR3 is 14 residues. The J segment lost 7 bases and the V segment lost 8 bases, leaving 10 bases of the junction unmatched. The germline gives CDR1 MGHDK, CDR2 SYGVNS. CDR3 residues: CASASGGYWQPQHF. The CDR3 coding sequence is TGTGCCAGCGCCTCAGGGGGCTACTGGCAGCCCCAGCATTTT.

J is TRBJ2-3 and V is TRBV7-9, with D unclear. The CDR3 covers 14 residues. With 5 bases removed from V and 6 bases from J, the gap between germline ends came to 15 bases. Germline CDR1 is SEHNR and CDR2 is FQNEAQ (reference sequence). CDR3 in DNA: TGTGCCAGCAGCGCCCGGGCCTTTGGGGATACGCAGTATTTT. Protein product: CASSARAFGDTQYF.

This clonotype showed up just a few times. This rearrangement joins TRBV20-1 to TRBJ1-6, with unresolved D. CDR3 length: 12 amino acids. Germline V lookup: CDR1 DFQATT, CDR2 SNEGSKA (reference sequence). Trimming left V 5 bases short and J 5 bases short, with 7 bases between. The CDR3 DNA reads TGCAGTGCTGCATGGAATAATTCACCCCTCCACTTT. Amino acids: CSAAWNNSPLHF.

This clonotype was counted only a few times. This chain connects TRBV21-1 to TRBJ2-1; the table calls TRBD1, which could not be checked here. TRBV21-1 constitutes a pseudogene. The CDR3 is 15 residues long. The CDR3 sequence: CASSTQRTGNNEQFF. The CDR3 DNA reads as TGTGCCAGCAGCACCCAAAGGACAGGCAACAATGAGCAGTTCTTC.

In this sample, this clonotype turned up a few times. The rearrangement links TRBV5-1 to TRBJ1-1; perhaps TRBD1 as D (6 bases). CDR1 SGHRS and CDR2 YFSETQ come from the germline V gene. V was cut by 4 bases and J by 0 bases, with 19 bases left in between. This CDR3 region has 17 residues. CDR3 sequence: CASSRGGGSRLNTEAFF. CDR3 bases: TGCGCCAGCAGCCGGGGAGGGGGATCTCGGTTGAACACTGAAGCTTTCTTT.

The chain is built from TRBV9 and TRBJ1-3; TRBD1 might be the D (6 bases). Germline CDR1 reads SGDLS; CDR2 reads YYNGEE. The CDR3 runs 15 residues. Trimming cost V 0 bases and J 0 bases, with 7 bases left between them. For the CDR3, the DNA is TGTGCCAGCAGCGTAGAGGACAGCTCTGGAAACACCATATATTTT. Amino acids: CASSVEDSSGNTIYF.

In its sample, this clonotype was seen a few times. V and J are TRBV10-3 and TRBJ2-7; TRBD1 agrees at 8 bases. The CDR3 totals 14 residues. V lost 5 bases, J lost 2 bases, and 5 bases stayed unmatched. The germline gives CDR1 ENHRY, CDR2 SYGVKD. CDR3 nucleotides: TGTGCCATCAGTTACGGGACAGGTGCCTACGAGCAGTACTTC. This gives the protein CAISYGTGAYEQYF.

This clonotype was observed a few times. Here the CDR3 DNA reads TGTGCCAGCAGCCTGAGAATACCGAATCCCGCCCCGGGACAGGGGAACACTGAAGCTTTCTTT. Encoded protein: CASSLRIPNPAPGQGNTEAFF. The chain couples TRBV13 to TRBJ1-1; TRBD1 aligns across 9 bases. The junction had 23 bases not matched to a gene; V was cut back by 5 bases and J by 1 base. The CDR3 is 21 residues long. Germline lookup yields CDR1 PRHDT and CDR2 FYEKMQ (reference sequence). The full variable domain, in which reference TRBV13 and TRBJ1-1 provide the parts outside the CDR3, is AAGVIQSPRHLIKEKRETATLKCYPIPRHDTVYWYQQGPGQDPQFLISFYEKMQSDKGSIPDRFSAQQFSDYHSELNMSSLELGDSALYFCASSLRIPNPAPGQGNTEAFFGQGTRLTVV.

V usage is TRBV7-3 and J usage is TRBJ2-2; possibly TRBD1 for D (6 bases). The CDR3 is 16 amino acids. The germline gives CDR1 SGHTA, CDR2 FQGTGA. Trimming pared 5 bases from V and 8 bases from J, leaving 21 bases between. In nucleotides, the CDR3 is TGTGCCAGCAGCGATACAGGGACACTAAGGATTGGGGAGCTGTTTTTT. Translated: CASSDTGTLRIGELFF. Based on the CDR3 plus reference TRBV7-3 and TRBJ2-2, the full variable domain is GAGVSQTPSNKVTEKGKYVELRCDPISGHTALYWYRQSLGQGPEFLIYFQGTGAADDSGLPNDRFFAVRPEGSVSTLKIQRTERGDSAVYLCASSDTGTLRIGELFFGEGSRLTVL.